The rows below give T cell receptor beta chains drawn from one sample of a study of radiotherapy plus CTLA-4 blockade in lung cancer. This table comes from immunoSEQ multiplex PCR, and its TCRdb copy is limited to in-frame clones, with some not included. The sample yields 70,000 to 85,000 clones, around 74% seen once. This specimen was peripheral blood, taken from a patient treated with radiotherapy plus ipilimumab. Every receptor here comes from a human donor with non-small cell lung cancer whose response to radiotherapy plus ipilimumab could not be evaluated. CDR3s include the opening cysteine and the closing phenylalanine or tryptophan. A D gene is named only where the DNA matches it firmly. The size of a clone is reported for some rows only, either as once, few or many, or as a class for expanded clones.

V gene,J gene,clone size,D gene,CDR3 protein,CDR3 DNA
TRBV5-1,TRBJ2-7,NA,NA,CASSLVPGSQAYEQYF,TGCGCCAGCAGCTTGGTACCGGGGTCGCAGGCTTACGAGCAGTACTTC
TRBV7-9,TRBJ1-2,NA,NA,CASSLPTGYGYTF,TGTGCCAGCAGCCTACCGACAGGTTATGGCTACACCTTC
TRBV7-3,TRBJ1-1,NA,TRBD1,CASRATEKDRFNTEAFF,TGTGCCAGCAGGGCGACGGAGAAGGACAGGTTCAACACTGAAGCTTTCTTT
TRBV27,TRBJ2-1,NA,TRBD2,CASSPGTSGYNEQFF,TGTGCCAGCAGTCCCGGGACTAGCGGTTACAATGAGCAGTTCTTC
TRBV5-1,TRBJ2-5,NA,NA,CASSGRGLQETQYF,TGCGCCAGCAGCGGGCGGGGACTTCAAGAGACCCAGTACTTC
TRBV27,TRBJ2-7,NA,NA,CASSWGDSYEQYF,TGTGCCAGCAGTTGGGGGGACAGCTACGAGCAGTACTTC
TRBV19,TRBJ1-5,NA,TRBD1,CASSGLTGQGQPQHF,TGTGCCAGTAGTGGGCTGACAGGGCAAGGTCAGCCCCAGCATTTT
TRBV27,TRBJ1-2,once,NA,CASSLSRANYGYTF,TGTGCCAGCAGTTTATCGCGCGCTAACTATGGCTACACCTTC
TRBV30,TRBJ2-5,NA,TRBD1,CAWSARTGYQETQYF,TGTGCCTGGAGTGCGCGGACAGGGTACCAAGAGACCCAGTACTTC
TRBV15,TRBJ2-7,NA,TRBD1,CATSRGQGEAYEQYF,TGTGCCACCAGCCGAGGACAGGGGGAGGCCTACGAGCAGTACTTC
TRBV4-3,TRBJ1-2,NA,NA,CASSQDERGGGYTF,TGCGCCAGCAGCCAAGATGAGAGAGGGGGAGGCTACACCTTC
TRBV7-8,TRBJ2-2,NA,TRBD1,CASSSGQGMAGELFF,TGTGCCAGCAGCTCGGGACAGGGTATGGCCGGGGAGCTGTTTTTT
TRBV6-4,TRBJ2-3,NA,TRBD1,CASSNRDRGSDTQYF,TGTGCCAGCAGCAACCGGGACAGGGGCTCAGATACGCAGTATTTT
TRBV5-1,TRBJ1-2,NA,NA,CASSLLQNYGYTF,TGCGCCAGCAGCTTGCTACAGAACTATGGCTACACCTTC
TRBV2,TRBJ1-2,NA,TRBD1,CASSFGQGNYGYTF,TGTGCCAGCAGTTTTGGACAGGGTAACTATGGCTACACCTTC
TRBV5-6,TRBJ1-1,once,NA,CASSLGVMNTEAFF,TGTGCCAGCAGCTTGGGTGTCATGAACACTGAAGCTTTCTTT
TRBV30,TRBJ1-2,NA,NA,CAWKLKWDTRSYGYTF,TGTGCCTGGAAGCTCAAATGGGACACCCGGTCGTATGGCTACACCTTC
TRBV18,TRBJ1-1,NA,NA,CASSPQGIDTEAFF,TGTGCCAGCTCACCCCAGGGGATTGACACTGAAGCTTTCTTT
TRBV7-9,TRBJ1-1,few,NA,CASSSGGGHTNTEAFF,TGTGCCAGCAGCTCCGGGGGGGGACACACGAACACTGAAGCTTTCTTT
TRBV30,TRBJ1-1,NA,TRBD1,CAWSGQGNTEAFF,TGTGCCTGGAGCGGACAGGGGAACACTGAAGCTTTCTTT
TRBV4-1,TRBJ2-3,NA,NA,CASSQVGLGPDTQYF,TGCGCCAGCAGCCAAGTGGGGCTCGGGCCAGATACGCAGTATTTT
TRBV11-2,TRBJ1-2,NA,NA,CASSSSGSNYGYTF,TGTGCCAGCAGCTCGTCCGGGAGTAACTATGGCTACACCTTC
TRBV2,TRBJ1-1,NA,TRBD1,CASSRQGLSTEAFF,TGTGCCAGCAGTAGACAGGGTTTGAGCACTGAAGCTTTCTTT
TRBV27,TRBJ2-4,NA,TRBD1,CASTPGTGENIQYF,TGTGCCAGCACCCCCGGGACAGGGGAAAACATTCAGTACTTC
TRBV15,TRBJ1-5,NA,NA,CATSRQGTGNQPQHF,TGTGCCACCAGCAGGCAGGGGACCGGCAATCAGCCCCAGCATTTT
TRBV7-8,TRBJ2-5,NA,TRBD2,CASSLGTSPDVGETQYF,TGTGCCAGCAGCTTAGGGACTAGCCCCGATGTAGGGGAGACCCAGTACTTC
TRBV7-9,TRBJ1-2,NA,NA,CASSPQTGFYGYTF,TGTGCCAGCAGCCCTCAGACAGGATTCTATGGCTACACCTTC
TRBV9,TRBJ1-2,once,NA,CASSVDSGGPGYTF,TGTGCCAGCAGCGTAGACTCGGGGGGGCCCGGTTACACCTTC
TRBV15,TRBJ1-5,NA,NA,CATSRDDITGSQGGNQPQHF,TGTGCCACCAGCAGGGATGACATTACAGGGTCTCAGGGTGGCAATCAGCCCCAGCATTTT
TRBV18,TRBJ1-2,NA,TRBD1,CASSPRDSAYGYTF,TGTGCCAGCTCACCACGGGACAGCGCCTATGGCTACACCTTC
TRBV7-8,TRBJ2-5,NA,NA,CASSLPYPQETQYF,TGTGCCAGCAGCTTACCCTACCCTCAAGAGACCCAGTACTTC
TRBV5-4,TRBJ2-5,NA,TRBD1,CASSLNLGQGETQYF,TGTGCCAGCAGCTTGAATTTGGGACAGGGAGAGACCCAGTACTTC